This TCR beta chain was documented in a study of cytomegalovirus exposure and HLA in healthy donors. Whole-study context: Sequencing of 150 million to 200 million T cells in an earlier analysis found 100 million to 140 million unique TCR beta sequences. The study's findings and limits: In vitro data verified a few CMV-associated chains as specific for CMV antigens. As a later analysis revealed, most CMV-associated TCR beta chains appeared HLA-restricted.

V lost 2 bases and J lost 7; bases outside the gene matches: 6. CDR1 and CDR2 (germline): SGHRS, YFSETQ. The CDR3 totals 16 residues. PCR employed 60 Vbeta and 13 Jbeta primers. TCRdb keeps only in-frame clones here, not all; method: immunoSEQ multiplex PCR. The sample contains approximately 130,000 clones, around 77% of which appear only once. This clone was observed a single time. Its matching antigen is unknown. The TCR sequence derives from a man aged 45-60 years in good health and CMV-seronegative. The sequencing input was PBMCs. The J gene is TRBJ2-2, the V gene TRBV5-1; 12 nucleotides align to TRBD2. CDR3 in DNA: TGCGCCAGCAGCTTTCGACTAGCGGGAGTGTACGGGGAGCTGTTTTTT. As protein: CASSFRLAGVYGELFF.